The rows below give T cell receptor beta chains drawn from one sample of a study of cytomegalovirus exposure and HLA in healthy donors. TCRdb's copy holds only in-frame clones and misses some; the assay was immunoSEQ multiplex PCR. Its listing shows tens of thousands of clones. Sequenced sample: PBMCs. These TCRs come from a woman aged 40 to 50 in good health and CMV-seronegative. Each CDR3 is given with its conserved first and last residue. A D gene is named only where the DNA matches it firmly.

j_gene | v_gene | d_gene | len | CDR3nt | CDR3aa
TRBJ2-2 | TRBV5-1 | - | 15 | TGCGCCAGCAGCTTGATTGGCGGGAACACCGGGGAGCTGTTTTTT | CASSLIGGNTGELFF
TRBJ2-7 | TRBV6-5 | TRBD2 | 14 | TGTGCCAGCAGTCGACTAGCGGGAGCCCTCGAGCAGTACTTC | CASSRLAGALEQYF
TRBJ2-1 | TRBV4-2 | TRBD2 | 17 | TGTGCCAGCAGCCTACCCAGATTAGCGGGAGGGCCGGGTATAAAGTTCTTC | CASSLPRLAGGPGIKFF
TRBJ2-2 | TRBV19 | - | 14 | TGTGCCAGTAGTAATACCGGAGTCCCCGGGGAGCTGTTTTTT | CASSNTGVPGELFF
TRBJ2-7 | TRBV5-1 | TRBD2 | 17 | TGCGCCAGCAGCATAGGGACTAGCGGGGGCCTCTCCTACGAGCAGTACTTC | CASSIGTSGGLSYEQYF
TRBJ2-1 | TRBV4-2 | - | 16 | TGTGCCAGCAGCCAAGATCGGGGGACAGTCGACAATGAGCAGTTCTTC | CASSQDRGTVDNEQFF
TRBJ2-7 | TRBV2 | - | 13 | TGTGCCAGCAATCGGGTCTTCGCCTACGAGCAGTACTTC | CASNRVFAYEQYF
TRBJ2-7 | TRBV7-6 | - | 14 | TGTGCCAGCAGCTCCGGAGGAGGATCCTACGAGCAGTACTTC | CASSSGGGSYEQYF
TRBJ2-1 | TRBV11-2 | - | 19 | TGTGCCAGCAGCTTTCCCCCCCGAAGGGGCCCTAGCTCCTACAATGAGCAGTTCTTC | CASSFPPRRGPSSYNEQFF
TRBJ2-1 | TRBV10-3 | TRBD2 | 15 | TGTGCCATCAGTGTTAAAGCGGGAGGGGTCCATGAGCAGTTCTTC | CAISVKAGGVHEQFF
TRBJ1-5 | TRBV6-9 | TRBD1 | 19 | TGTGCCAGCCCTTTCTATACCCGGACAGGGGCCTCCACTAATCAGCCCCAGCATTTT | CASPFYTRTGASTNQPQHF
TRBJ2-1 | TRBV15 | TRBD2 | 13 | TGTGCCACCAGCAGAGATGGCGCGGGAGGGATGGTCTTC | CATSRDGAGGMVF
TRBJ2-7 | TRBV6-5 | - | 14 | TGTGCCAGCAGTGCGTGGAGGGGCGGCGACGAGCAGTACTTC | CASSAWRGGDEQYF
TRBJ1-1 | TRBV10-3 | - | 14 | TGTGCCATCAGTGGACAGTTAATGAACACTGAAGCTTTCTTT | CAISGQLMNTEAFF
TRBJ2-7 | TRBV5-4 | - | 15 | TGTGCCAGCAGCTTGGTTCAGGGGAGTTCCTACGAGCAGTACTTC | CASSLVQGSSYEQYF
TRBJ2-2 | TRBV7-2 | TRBD2 | 18 | TGTGCCAGCAGCGCCTCCCTAAGACTAGCGGGAGTATCTGGGGAGCTGTTTTTT | CASSASLRLAGVSGELFF
TRBJ2-3 | TRBV19 | TRBD2 | 13 | TGTGCCAGTTCGACCACTAGCGTAGATACGCAGTATTTT | CASSTTSVDTQYF
TRBJ2-7 | TRBV30 | - | 13 | TGTGCCTGGGGGAGAGGACTCGCTTACGAGCAGTACTTC | CAWGRGLAYEQYF
TRBJ2-7 | TRBV13 | TRBD1 | 16 | TGTGCCAGCAGGCCTTGGGGGACAGATAAAGCCTACGAGCAGTACTTC | CASRPWGTDKAYEQYF
TRBJ2-5 | TRBV19 | TRBD2 | 15 | TGTGCCAGTAGTATAGGTACGGGACTATCAGAGACCCAGTACTTC | CASSIGTGLSETQYF
TRBJ2-5 | TRBV4-1 | - | 14 | TGCGCCAGCAGCCAAGATATCGGGGAAGAGACCCAGTACTTC | CASSQDIGEETQYF
TRBJ2-6 | TRBV2 | TRBD1 | 18 | TGTGCCAGCAGCATACAGGGGGCGCACACTACTGGGGCCAACGTCCTGACTTTC | CASSIQGAHTTGANVLTF
TRBJ2-5 | TRBV28 | - | 15 | TGTGCCAGCAGTCCCGCCAGGGGAGGGGGAGAGACCCAGTACTTC | CASSPARGGGETQYF
TRBJ2-7 | TRBV7-9 | - | 15 | TGTGCCAGCAGCCTCTGGCAGGGTTCCTCCTACGAGCAGTACTTC | CASSLWQGSSYEQYF
TRBJ2-7 | TRBV30 | TRBD2 | 12 | TGTGCCTGGAGGGGAGCGGGGAACGAGCAGTACTTC | CAWRGAGNEQYF
TRBJ2-2 | TRBV30 | TRBD2 | 19 | TGTGCCTGGACCTCCGGGACTAGCGGCATCACGGGATTTCCCGGGGAGCTGTTTTTT | CAWTSGTSGITGFPGELFF
TRBJ2-7 | TRBV10-1 | - | 12 | TGCGCCAGCGTGGACTGTGACTACGAGCAGTACTTC | CASVDCDYEQYF
TRBJ2-2 | TRBV29-1 | - | 11 | TGCAGCGTCGGGACTACCGGGGAGCTGTTTTTT | CSVGTTGELFF
TRBJ1-2 | TRBV6-5 | - | 15 | TGTGCCAGCAGTTACTCGATCGGGGTGGGCTATGGCTACACCTTC | CASSYSIGVGYGYTF
TRBJ2-3 | TRBV6-1 | TRBD2 | 15 | TGTGCCGGAGCCGGCGGGAGGGCGGGTACAGATACGCAGTATTTT | CAGAGGRAGTDTQYF
TRBJ1-1 | TRBV6-1 | - | 13 | TGTGCCAGCAGTGAAGTTGGCTGGGGAGTAGCTTTCTTT | CASSEVGWGVAFF
TRBJ2-1 | TRBV6-5 | TRBD2 | 15 | TGTGCCAGCAGTCGTAGCGGGAGGGGTTACAATGAGCAGTTCTTC | CASSRSGRGYNEQFF
TRBJ2-3 | TRBV7-3 | TRBD2 | 19 | TGTGCCAGCAGCTTAACGAGGTTTCAGGCGGGAGGCAGCACAGATACGCAGTATTTT | CASSLTRFQAGGSTDTQYF
TRBJ2-3 | TRBV5-1 | - | 14 | TGCGCCAGCCGTCCCGGGACATTCTCGGATACGCAGTATTTT | CASRPGTFSDTQYF
TRBJ1-2 | TRBV9 | - | 15 | TGTGCCAGCAGCGTAGTGGGACACCTTAACTATGGCTACACCTTC | CASSVVGHLNYGYTF
TRBJ1-2 | TRBV28 | - | 15 | TGTGCCAGCAGTACCAGGAGTGGCGGGACGAGTGGCTACACCTTC | CASSTRSGGTSGYTF
TRBJ1-1 | TRBV9 | - | 14 | TGTGCCAGCAGCAGGACAGCCTCGAACACTGAAGCTTTCTTT | CASSRTASNTEAFF
TRBJ2-7 | TRBV7-9 | - | 17 | TGTGCCAGCAGCTTACAGGTGGAGGGCGCCAGCTCCTACGAGCAGTACTTC | CASSLQVEGASSYEQYF
TRBJ2-7 | TRBV5-4 | - | 14 | TGTGCCAGCAAGCGAGAGAGCGGCGCCTACGAGCAGTACTTC | CASKRESGAYEQYF
TRBJ2-7 | TRBV4-1 | - | 13 | TGCGCCAGCAGCCCCCTAGGGACAACCGAGCAGTACTTC | CASSPLGTTEQYF
TRBJ2-3 | TRBV4-3 | TRBD2 | 16 | TGCGCCAGCAGCCAATTTAGCGGGAGCACCACAGATACGCAGTATTTT | CASSQFSGSTTDTQYF
TRBJ2-7 | TRBV6-1 | TRBD1 | 14 | TGTGCCAGCAGCCCGACAGGGCCCTCCTACGAGCAGTACTTC | CASSPTGPSYEQYF
TRBJ2-7 | TRBV20-1 | - | 11 | TGCAGTGCTCTTCTTGCCTACGAGCAGTACTTC | CSALLAYEQYF
TRBJ1-1 | TRBV7-2 | - | 13 | TGTGCCAGCAGCCCCTTGAGTAACACTGAAGCTTTCTTT | CASSPLSNTEAFF
TRBJ2-7 | TRBV6-5 | TRBD1 | 13 | TGTGCCAGCGGACAGGGGAGTTCCTACGAGCAGTACTTC | CASGQGSSYEQYF
TRBJ2-1 | TRBV28 | TRBD1 | 13 | TGTGCCAGCAGTCTCGACAGGGGAAATGAGCAGTTCTTC | CASSLDRGNEQFF
TRBJ1-5 | TRBV2 | TRBD1 | 15 | TGTGCCAGCAGGGGACAGGGGCTCAGCAATCAGCCCCAGCATTTT | CASRGQGLSNQPQHF
TRBJ2-7 | TRBV11-2 | TRBD1 | 15 | TGTGCCAGCAGCTTAGGTGGACAGGGGGCCGACGAGCAGTACTTC | CASSLGGQGADEQYF
TRBJ1-1 | TRBV18 | - | 13 | TGTGCCAGCTCCCAGGGACAGAACACTGAAGCTTTCTTT | CASSQGQNTEAFF
TRBJ1-1 | TRBV11-3 | - | 15 | TGTGCCAGCAGCTTAGAGTCGAGCTCGAACACTGAAGCTTTCTTT | CASSLESSSNTEAFF
TRBJ2-1 | TRBV5-1 | - | 12 | TGCGCCAGCAGTCGGGACTACAATGAGCAGTTCTTC | CASSRDYNEQFF
TRBJ1-2 | TRBV5-4 | - | 15 | TGTACCAGCAGCTTGCTCAGGATAGCTAACTATGGCTACACCTTC | CTSSLLRIANYGYTF